The present TCR beta chain was sequenced within a study of blood T cells in healthy people across ages (dated by TCRdb to about 2015). At the level of the whole study: Template switching captured roughly one uniquely barcoded TCR beta cDNA molecule per two T cells in model experiments. To avoid experimental bias, donors of different ages were spread randomly across the sequencing lanes. For two donors (one aged 18 to 29 and one aged 80 or older), the study analyzed two additional independent replicas of 1 million unique cDNA reads from the same blood draw. The study measured age-related changes in TCR beta repertoire diversity using deep sequencing normalized with unique cDNA molecular identifiers. The donors were split into four age groups: young (average around 15 years), middle-aged (around 40), aged (over 55) and long-lived (about 82). The paper as a whole reports these results and caveats: A strong correlation was found between observed TCR beta diversity and the percentage of naive T cells measured by flow cytometry. As age increased, observed TCR beta diversity per million T cells dropped in a roughly linear way, and a significant reduction was already evident by age 40. The CMV infection status of donors was not known, potentially confounding age-related changes in expanded clonotypes. Bulk unsorted PBMC profiling prevented conclusive comparison of naive and antigen-experienced compartments. Total diversity estimates from one million sequenced T cells were considered lower bounds and underestimates. Compared with the aged group, more naive CD4+ T cells, fewer expanded clones and increased TCR diversity were shown by the long-lived group, suggesting age selection.

Libraries were constructed by 5' RACE. Sequenced using an Illumina HiSeq 2500. A second PCR of roughly 6 to 11 cycles was run with a J-beta primer mix and a sample-barcoded 5' primer. Each TCR beta cDNA molecule received a unique molecular identifier from a template-switch 5' adaptor carrying 12 random nucleotides. Each sample yielded at least 2.5 million CDR3-containing paired-end reads. All of the RNA was converted into first-strand cDNA using the Mint cDNA synthesis kit, with a TRBC-specific oligonucleotide serving as the primer. All cDNA was treated with uracil-DNA glycosylase and then went through a first 18-cycle PCR with the universal primers M1SS and BC2_uni_R. As for how the authors treated the data: For normalization, 1 million high-quality reads, each with a distinct molecular identifier, were randomly selected from each sample. Instead of being binned into consensus sequences, reads with shared molecular identifiers were discarded. CDR3 identification, clonotype clustering and error correction used MiTCR with a Q25 quality threshold and the strictest error-elimination algorithm. A nonparametric unseen species model using Euler transformation provided a lower-bound estimate of total TCR beta diversity. TCRdb applied fastp at Q25 and MiXCR to the public reads, then kept only in-frame beta chains. All rows with the same CDR3 protein become a single entry with the most common DNA and genes. TCRdb, not the authors, supplied the V and J calls. For this sample there are hundreds of thousands of distinct CDR3 sequences; about 30% appear just once. The top ten clones comprise roughly 15% of the sample.

The donors were 40 or so Caucasian individuals from Russia, aged roughly 6 to 100 years, who were systemically healthy. Approximately 9.3 milliliters of peripheral blood were collected from each donor into EDTA-treated Vacutainer tubes. Ficoll-Paque density-gradient centrifugation was used to isolate PBMCs, with at least 7 million per sample. Total RNA was extracted from PBMCs with Trizol reagent, with at least 5.5 micrograms obtained per sample. The percentages of naive CD45RAhigh/CD27high T cells were determined by flow cytometry on a PBMC aliquot from every donor. For this clonotype: Its antigen is currently not known. Nothing much larger sits one base from this clone, and base qualities are not available.

CDR1 and CDR2 (SEHNR, FQNEAQ) derive from the germline V gene (reference sequence). From the cysteine up to the phenylalanine, the CDR3 has a length of 13 residues. Only the CDR3 DNA is retained, 39 bases long and in frame from the first base. V and J are truncated by 8 bases and 0 bases respectively, leaving an intervening sequence of 9 bases. Specimen: blood. This chain is built from TRBV7-9 and TRBJ2-3; too little of a D gene remains to name it. The receptor's source is a woman of 80 years or more in good health. Donor details come from another sample of the same person, matched by shared clones. The CDR3 reads as follows: CASSPKSTDTQYF. The DNA sequence reads TGTGCCAGCTCACCGAAGAGCACAGATACGCAGTATTTT.